The TCR beta chain under discussion was sequenced for a study of shared T cell receptors in the human thymus. Generated by immunoSEQ multiplex PCR, the TCRdb table keeps only in-frame clones and is missing some. The sample includes 550,000 to 800,000 clones, approximately 85% of them seen just once. V dropped 8 bases and J dropped 1; count of bases not matched to a gene: 9. This CDR3 has 15 amino acids. Per the germline V gene, CDR1 is MNHNS and CDR2 is SASEGT. This same sample was also part of a study on human thymus T cells.

The chain carries TRBV6-1 and TRBJ1-1; TRBD1 matches 8 bases. Sequenced material: thymocytes. The source is a girl less than two years old with a congenital heart defect. The CDR3 nucleotides are TGTGCCAGCCGGGACAGGCCCCCGGCGAACACTGAAGCTTTCTTT. It encodes CASRDRPPANTEAFF.